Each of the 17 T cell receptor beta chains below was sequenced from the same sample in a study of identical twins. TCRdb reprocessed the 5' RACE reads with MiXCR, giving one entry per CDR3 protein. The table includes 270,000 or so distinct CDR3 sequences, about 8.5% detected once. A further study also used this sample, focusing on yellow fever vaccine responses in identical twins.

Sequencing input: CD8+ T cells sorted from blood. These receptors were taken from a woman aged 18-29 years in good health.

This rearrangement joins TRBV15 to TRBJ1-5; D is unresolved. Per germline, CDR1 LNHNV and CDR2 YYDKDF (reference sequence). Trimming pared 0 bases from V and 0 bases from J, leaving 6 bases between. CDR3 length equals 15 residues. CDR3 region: CATSRDSVSNQPQHF. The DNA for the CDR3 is TGTGCCACCAGCAGAGATTCAGTTAGCAATCAGCCCCAGCATTTT.

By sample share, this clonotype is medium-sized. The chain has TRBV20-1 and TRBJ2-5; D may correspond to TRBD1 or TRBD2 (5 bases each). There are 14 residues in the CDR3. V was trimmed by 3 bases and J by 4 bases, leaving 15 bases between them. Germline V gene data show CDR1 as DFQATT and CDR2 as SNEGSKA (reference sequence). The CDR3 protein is CSARGDNPSETQYF. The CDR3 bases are TGCAGTGCTAGGGGGGATAATCCCTCAGAGACCCAGTACTTC.

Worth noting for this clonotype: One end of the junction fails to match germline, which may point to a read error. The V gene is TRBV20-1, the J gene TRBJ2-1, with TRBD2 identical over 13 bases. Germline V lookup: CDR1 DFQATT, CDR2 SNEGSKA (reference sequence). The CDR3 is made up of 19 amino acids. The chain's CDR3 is CSGRTAFRTSGGPYNEQFF. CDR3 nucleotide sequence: TGCAGTGGACGGACTGCATTCCGGACTAGCGGGGGTCCTTACAATGAGCAGTTCTTT.

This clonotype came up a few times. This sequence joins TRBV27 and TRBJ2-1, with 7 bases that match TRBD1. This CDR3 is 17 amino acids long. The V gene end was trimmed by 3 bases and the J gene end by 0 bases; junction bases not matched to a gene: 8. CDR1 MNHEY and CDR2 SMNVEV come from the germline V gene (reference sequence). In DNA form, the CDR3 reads TGTGCCAGCAGTTTTTCGTTAGGGGGCAGCTCCTACAATGAGCAGTTCTTC. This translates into CASSFSLGGSSYNEQFF.

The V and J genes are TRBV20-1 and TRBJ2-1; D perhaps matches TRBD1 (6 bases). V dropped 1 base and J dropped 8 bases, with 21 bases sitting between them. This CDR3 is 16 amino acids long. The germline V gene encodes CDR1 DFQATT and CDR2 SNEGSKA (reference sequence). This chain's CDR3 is CSARGLPGQPLDEQFF. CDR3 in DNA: TGCAGTGCTAGAGGGCTTCCGGGACAACCTCTCGATGAGCAGTTCTTC.

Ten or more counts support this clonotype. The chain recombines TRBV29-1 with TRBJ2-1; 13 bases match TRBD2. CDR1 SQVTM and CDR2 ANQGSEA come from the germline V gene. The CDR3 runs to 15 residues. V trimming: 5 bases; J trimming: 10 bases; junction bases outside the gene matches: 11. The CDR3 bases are TGCAGCGTTAAAACCGGGACTAGCGGGATTGGAGAGCAGTTCTTC. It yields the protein CSVKTGTSGIGEQFF.

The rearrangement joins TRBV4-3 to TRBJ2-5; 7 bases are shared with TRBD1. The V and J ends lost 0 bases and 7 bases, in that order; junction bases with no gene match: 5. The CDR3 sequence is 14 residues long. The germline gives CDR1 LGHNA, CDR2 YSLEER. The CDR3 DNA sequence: TGCGCCAGCAGCCAAGATTTCCCAGGGGGGACCCAGTACTTC. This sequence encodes CASSQDFPGGTQYF.

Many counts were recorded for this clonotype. The CDR3 protein is CSVERPLGAGQETQYF. The CDR3, as DNA: TGCAGCGTTGAAAGGCCCCTCGGGGCAGGCCAAGAGACCCAGTACTTC. The chain employs TRBV29-1 and TRBJ2-5; tentatively, D is TRBD1 or TRBD2 (5 bases each). The germline V gene has CDR1 SQVTM and CDR2 ANQGSEA. V was clipped by 2 bases and J by 1 base, with 17 bases between them. The CDR3 sequence is 16 residues long.

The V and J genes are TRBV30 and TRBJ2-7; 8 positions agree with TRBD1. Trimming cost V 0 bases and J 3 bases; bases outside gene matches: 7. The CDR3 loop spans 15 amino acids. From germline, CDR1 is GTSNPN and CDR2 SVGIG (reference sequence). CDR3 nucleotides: TGTGCCTGGAGTGTGCAGGGGGCTGAAATCTACGAGCAGTACTTC. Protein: CAWSVQGAEIYEQYF. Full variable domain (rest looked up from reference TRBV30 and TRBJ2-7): SQTIHQWPATLVQPVGSPLSLECTVEGTSNPNLYWYRQAAGRGLQLLFYSVGIGQISSEVPQNLSASRPQDRQFILSSKKLLLSDSGFYLCAWSVQGAEIYEQYFGPGTRLTVT.

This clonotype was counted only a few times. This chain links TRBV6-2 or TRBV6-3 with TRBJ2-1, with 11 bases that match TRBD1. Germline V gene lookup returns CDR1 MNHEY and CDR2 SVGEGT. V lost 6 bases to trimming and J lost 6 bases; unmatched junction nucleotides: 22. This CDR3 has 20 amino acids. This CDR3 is CASRYTPGQGDAFIFNEQFF. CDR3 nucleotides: TGTGCCAGCAGATACACCCCGGGACAGGGGGACGCTTTTATCTTCAATGAGCAGTTCTTC.

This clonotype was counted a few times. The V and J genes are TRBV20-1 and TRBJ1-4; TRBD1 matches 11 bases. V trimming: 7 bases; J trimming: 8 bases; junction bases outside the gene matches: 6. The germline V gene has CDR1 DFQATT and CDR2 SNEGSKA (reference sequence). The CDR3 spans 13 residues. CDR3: CSVPGQGDEKLFF. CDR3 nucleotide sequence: TGCAGTGTTCCGGGACAGGGGGACGAAAAACTGTTTTTT.

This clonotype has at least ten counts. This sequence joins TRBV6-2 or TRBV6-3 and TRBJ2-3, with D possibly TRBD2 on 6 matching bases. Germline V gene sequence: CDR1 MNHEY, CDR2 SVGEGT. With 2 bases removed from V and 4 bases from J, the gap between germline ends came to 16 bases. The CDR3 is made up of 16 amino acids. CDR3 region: CASSYRSSSGADTQYF. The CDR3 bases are TGTGCCAGCAGTTACCGGTCTAGCTCGGGGGCAGATACGCAGTATTTT.

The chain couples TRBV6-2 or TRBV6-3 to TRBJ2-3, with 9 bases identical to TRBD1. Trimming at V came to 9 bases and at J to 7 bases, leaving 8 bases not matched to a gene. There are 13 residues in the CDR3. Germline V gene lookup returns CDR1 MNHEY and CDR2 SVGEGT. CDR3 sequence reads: CASPGTGQYTQYF. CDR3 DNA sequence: TGTGCCAGTCCCGGGACAGGGCAGTATACGCAGTATTTT.

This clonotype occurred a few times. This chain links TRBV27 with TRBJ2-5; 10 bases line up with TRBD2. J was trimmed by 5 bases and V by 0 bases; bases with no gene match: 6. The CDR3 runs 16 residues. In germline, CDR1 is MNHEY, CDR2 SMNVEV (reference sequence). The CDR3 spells CASSLSASGSGETQYF. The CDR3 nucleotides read TGTGCCAGCAGTTTATCGGCTAGCGGGAGTGGGGAGACCCAGTACTTC.

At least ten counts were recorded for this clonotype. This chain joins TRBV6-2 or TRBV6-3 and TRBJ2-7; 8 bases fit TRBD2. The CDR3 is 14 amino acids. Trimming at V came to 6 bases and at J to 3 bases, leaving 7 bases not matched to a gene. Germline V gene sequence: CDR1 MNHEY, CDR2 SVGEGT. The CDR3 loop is CASSSAGEHYEQYF. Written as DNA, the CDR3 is TGTGCCAGCAGCTCAGCGGGAGAACACTACGAGCAGTACTTC.

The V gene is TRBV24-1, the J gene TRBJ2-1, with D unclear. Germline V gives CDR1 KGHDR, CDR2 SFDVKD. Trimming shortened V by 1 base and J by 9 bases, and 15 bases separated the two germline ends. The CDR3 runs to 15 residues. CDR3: CATSDLPASVGEQFF. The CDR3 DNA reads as TGTGCCACCAGTGATTTACCGGCCAGTGTGGGTGAGCAGTTCTTC.

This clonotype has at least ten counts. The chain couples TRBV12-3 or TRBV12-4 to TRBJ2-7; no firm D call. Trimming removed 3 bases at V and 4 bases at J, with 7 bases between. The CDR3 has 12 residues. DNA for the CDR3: TGTGCCAGCAGTTTGGTTAGGTACGAGCAGTACTTC. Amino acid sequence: CASSLVRYEQYF.